The clone carrying this TCR beta chain was picked up a small number of times. This entry belongs to a study of response to subunit inactivated influenza vaccine. Using its own MiXCR run on the RT-PCR reads, TCRdb lists one record per CDR3 protein. The sample comprises just under 550,000 distinct CDR3 sequences, approximately 24% of which are singletons, and approximately 3% rests with the top ten. The CDR3 runs to 15 residues. Unmatched junction bases numbered 1, after V lost 4 bases and J lost 3 bases. Germline V lookup: CDR1 SGHTA, CDR2 FQGTGA. This sample was also put to use in a study of T cells expressing NK-cell markers. That investigation notes: In generating TCR beta cDNA, 5'RACE template switching with UMIs was used.

The chain joins TRBV7-3 to TRBJ2-2; 11 bases match TRBD1. This sequence was found in a man over 45 who received an inactivated influenza vaccine. Sequencing used CD4+ T cells sorted from PBMCs, obtained 11 to 12 days after vaccination. The CDR3: CASSWTGGHTGELFF. Written as DNA, the CDR3 is TGTGCCAGCAGCTGGACAGGGGGCCACACCGGGGAGCTGTTTTTT.